This record covers a single T cell receptor beta chain. In the source study's methods: Quantification of nucleated cells was approximated via reference gene primer amplification. Method: immunoSEQ multiplex PCR; TCRdb's copy keeps in-frame clones and lacks some. The D gene and trimming were derived from the DNA, and the V and J assignments and clone size from that table. The sample holds more than 80,000 clones, less than 75% seen once. This sample was included in a study of blood T cell repertoires in COVID-19. Study background: Sources were T cells, B-cell-depleted T cells, or PBMCs; the material itself was cDNA or gDNA.

The trim removed 1 base at V and 1 base at J, leaving 8 bases unmatched. The CDR3 totals 17 residues. CDR1 is SGHVS and CDR2 is FQNEAQ in the germline V gene. The sequencing sample was made of peripheral blood. The sequence was obtained from a woman aged 55-69 years in a cohort sampled during active or convalescent COVID-19. The chain employs TRBV7-8 and TRBJ1-1; 8 bases fit TRBD1. The CDR3 loop is CASSLGFRGLSNTEAFF. The CDR3, as DNA: TGTGCCAGCAGCTTAGGTTTCAGGGGGCTCTCGAACACTGAAGCTTTCTTT.